The 27 T cell receptor beta chains below were found in one sample sequenced in a study of blood T cell repertoires in COVID-19. Method: immunoSEQ multiplex PCR; TCRdb's copy keeps in-frame clones and lacks some. In the table there are 250,000 or so clones, 85% to 90% of which are singletons. Material for sequencing was peripheral blood. These receptors all come from a woman aged 40 to 50 who had recovered from COVID-19.

CDR3 loop: CASRRSRALGTGELFF. The CDR3, as DNA: TGTGCCAGCAGGCGTTCCAGGGCCCTTGGTACCGGGGAGCTGTTTTTT. The genes are TRBV27 and TRBJ2-2, with a possible D match to TRBD1 (5 bases). Germline lookup yields CDR1 MNHEY and CDR2 SMNVEV (reference sequence). This CDR3 spans 16 amino acids. V lost 6 bases to trimming and J lost 5 bases, with 19 bases between them.

The chain recombines TRBV29-1 with TRBJ2-3; D might be TRBD1 (5 bases). This CDR3 region has 14 residues. Trimming stripped 3 bases from V and 0 bases from J, with 10 bases between. Germline assignment: CDR1 SQVTM and CDR2 ANQGSEA. The CDR3 reads CSVEGLLSTDTQYF. CDR3 nucleotides: TGCAGCGTTGAGGGGCTCTTAAGCACAGATACGCAGTATTTT.

V and J are TRBV5-5 and TRBJ1-2, with 8 bases fitting TRBD1. After removal of 4 bases from V and 4 bases from J, the junction contained 9 bases not matched to a gene. The CDR3 contains 15 residues. Germline CDR1 reads SGHKS; CDR2 reads YYEKEE (reference sequence). In nucleotides, the CDR3 is TGTGCCAGCAGCGGAAACAGGGGGTTTGCCTATGGCTACACCTTC. This translates into CASSGNRGFAYGYTF. The whole variable domain, filled in from reference TRBV5-5 and TRBJ1-2, reads DAGVTQSPTHLIKTRGQQVTLRCSPISGHKSVSWYQQVLGQGPQFIFQYYEKEERGRGNFPDRFSARQFPNYSSELNVNALLLGDSALYLCASSGNRGFAYGYTFGSGTRLTVV.

This chain connects TRBV5-1 to TRBJ2-3; perhaps TRBD2 as D (7 bases). Germline V lookup: CDR1 SGHRS, CDR2 YFSETQ. V was pared by 3 bases and J by 14 bases, with 25 bases between. The CDR3 consists of 15 residues. The CDR3 coding sequence is TGCGCCAGCAGCTCCGGAGGGGGGGACCCCCCGAGTGGGTATTTT. It specifies CASSSGGGDPPSGYF.

The chain carries TRBV5-5 and TRBJ2-1; tentative D call: TRBD1 (6 bases). The CDR3 runs to 13 residues. Trimming pared 1 base from V and 6 bases from J, leaving 8 bases between. Germline lookup yields CDR1 SGHKS and CDR2 YYEKEE (reference sequence). CDR3 DNA sequence: TGTGCCAGCAGCTTGTGGGACATCAATGAGCAGTTCTTC. Translated, it gives CASSLWDINEQFF.

The chain employs TRBV5-1 and TRBJ1-1, with 10 bases that match TRBD1. The CDR3 is made up of 16 amino acids. Germline V lookup: CDR1 SGHRS, CDR2 YFSETQ. V lost 1 base to trimming and J lost 3 bases; unmatched junction nucleotides: 6. The CDR3 here is CASSLRQGARDTEAFF. The CDR3 nucleotides read TGCGCCAGCAGCTTGAGACAGGGGGCGCGTGACACTGAAGCTTTCTTT. The complete variable domain, with remaining parts taken from reference TRBV5-1 and TRBJ1-1, reads KAGVTQTPRYLIKTRGQQVTLSCSPISGHRSVSWYQQTPGQGLQFLFEYFSETQRNKGNFPGRFSGRQFSNSRSEMNVSTLELGDSALYLCASSLRQGARDTEAFFGQGTRLTVV.

This sequence joins TRBV25-1 and TRBJ2-5, with TRBD1 matching over 7 bases. The CDR3 totals 14 residues. The germline gives CDR1 MGHDK, CDR2 SYGVNS. V lost 3 bases to trimming and J lost 2 bases; unmatched junction nucleotides: 3. Written as DNA, the CDR3 is TGTGCCAGCAGTGAGCCGGGACAGCAAGAGACCCAGTACTTC. Its protein is CASSEPGQQETQYF.

The CDR3 is CASRDSLNTEAFF. The CDR3 DNA sequence: TGTGCCAGCAGAGACAGCTTGAACACTGAAGCTTTCTTT. This sequence joins TRBV6-5 and TRBJ1-1; a possible D gene is TRBD1 (5 bases). This CDR3 is built from 13 residues. CDR1 and CDR2 from the germline V gene are MNHEY and SVGAGI. Trimming cost V 6 bases and J 0 bases, with 8 bases left between them.

The chain joins TRBV9 to TRBJ1-2, with TRBD1 matching 8 bases. The V and J ends lost 2 bases and 6 bases, in that order; junction bases with no gene match: 12. Germline-derived CDR1 and CDR2 are SGDLS and YYNGEE. The CDR3 spans 16 residues. The CDR3 protein is CASSVRDRLLTNGYTF. The CDR3 bases are TGTGCCAGCAGCGTTAGGGACAGGCTCTTAACTAATGGCTACACCTTC.

The rearrangement joins TRBV5-1 to TRBJ1-6; weak D call: TRBD1 (6 bases). Germline CDR1 reads SGHRS; CDR2 reads YFSETQ. The germline V and J ends were trimmed by 4 bases and 7 bases, with 21 bases remaining between them. The CDR3 spans 17 residues. The CDR3 is CASSALNRGAGNSPLHF. CDR3 nucleotide sequence: TGCGCCAGCAGCGCGCTTAACCGGGGGGCAGGAAATTCACCCCTCCACTTT.

V gene TRBV18 combines with J gene TRBJ2-7, with 7 bases matching TRBD1. The CDR3 length is 13 residues. Trimming took 2 bases from V and 5 from J; bases not matched to a gene: 3. Germline V gene data show CDR1 as KGHSH and CDR2 as LQKENI. Here the CDR3 DNA reads TGTGCCAGCTCACCAACCCAGGGGGACGAGCAGTACTTC. This sequence encodes CASSPTQGDEQYF.

The chain carries TRBV6-5 and TRBJ2-7; D is perhaps TRBD1 (6 bases). CDR1 and CDR2 from the germline V gene are MNHEY and SVGAGI. CDR3 length: 14 amino acids. With 6 bases removed from V and 3 bases from J, the gap between germline ends came to 15 bases. CDR3 protein: CASSPRAGVYEQYF. DNA of the CDR3: TGTGCCAGCAGCCCGCGGGCAGGGGTCTACGAGCAGTACTTC.

V and J are TRBV6-2 or TRBV6-3 and TRBJ2-7; weak D call: TRBD1 (5 bases). This CDR3 has 15 amino acids. The V end lost 2 bases, the J end lost 2 bases, and 13 bases lay between the germline ends. Per germline, CDR1 MNHEY and CDR2 SVGEGT. CDR3 amino acids: CASSYGQGLPYEQYF. The CDR3 DNA is TGTGCCAGCAGTTACGGGCAGGGCCTCCCCTACGAGCAGTACTTC.

The V and J genes are TRBV7-2 and TRBJ1-2, with 9 positions matching TRBD1. The CDR3 is 16 amino acids. V lost 6 bases and J lost 3; bases outside the gene matches: 11. Germline V gene data show CDR1 as SGHTA and CDR2 as FQGNSA. The DNA of the CDR3 is TGTGCCAGCAGGCGCCACACAGGGGGCGCGCACTATGGCTACACCTTC. Its protein product is CASRRHTGGAHYGYTF.

The V and J genes are TRBV29-1 and TRBJ1-1; D is perhaps TRBD1 (5 bases). V lost 7 bases and J 1 base, leaving 13 bases between the germline ends. CDR3 length: 13 amino acids. Germline V gene sequence: CDR1 SQVTM, CDR2 ANQGSEA. The DNA for the CDR3 is TGCAGCGGCTTGACAGAGACGAACACTGAAGCTTTCTTT. This translates into CSGLTETNTEAFF.

CDR3 sequence (DNA): TGCGCCAGCAGCCTGCGGACTAGCGGGGGGCGCGGAACCCCCTACGAGCAGTACTTC. Residues: CASSLRTSGGRGTPYEQYF. The rearrangement links TRBV5-1 to TRBJ2-7; 14 bases fit TRBD2. The length of the CDR3 is 19 residues. Germline V gene data show CDR1 as SGHRS and CDR2 as YFSETQ. J lost 2 bases, V lost 4 bases, and 14 bases had no gene match.

This sequence joins TRBV5-1 and TRBJ2-3; weak D call: TRBD1 (6 bases). V was shortened by 0 bases and J by 4 bases, with 6 bases between the two germline ends. CDR3 size: 13 residues. The germline CDR1 and CDR2 sequences are SGHRS and YFSETQ. The CDR3 protein is CASSLGGPDTQYF. DNA for the CDR3: TGCGCCAGCAGCTTGGGGGGGCCAGATACGCAGTATTTT.

The chain couples TRBV25-1 to TRBJ1-4, with 10 bases matching TRBD1. After removal of 5 bases from V and 11 bases from J, the junction contained 8 bases not matched to a gene. The CDR3 consists of 14 residues. Germline V gives CDR1 MGHDK, CDR2 SYGVNS. The CDR3 bases are TGTGCCAGCAGTCAATTGGGACAGGGGTGGAAACTGTTTTTT. Encoded protein: CASSQLGQGWKLFF.

This chain uses TRBV5-1 with TRBJ1-6, with unresolved D. The CDR3 has 15 residues. Trimming cost V 0 bases and J 4 bases, with 8 bases left between them. CDR1 is SGHRS and CDR2 is YFSETQ in the germline V gene. The CDR3 spells CASSLGYSYNSPLHF. CDR3 nucleotides: TGCGCCAGCAGCTTGGGCTACAGTTATAATTCACCCCTCCACTTT.

The chain carries TRBV7-6 and TRBJ2-7, with TRBD1 matching 7 bases. Germline V gene lookup returns CDR1 SGHVS and CDR2 FNYEAQ. This CDR3 is 16 amino acids long. V shed 7 bases, J shed 1 base, and the junction held 13 bases outside the gene matches. The chain's CDR3 is CASNSNDRASSYEQYF. The CDR3 DNA follows: TGTGCCAGCAACTCAAACGACAGGGCCTCTTCCTACGAGCAGTACTTC.

V and J are TRBV6-5 and TRBJ2-5, with 8 nucleotides matching TRBD1. The CDR3 is 15 amino acids. The V and J ends lost 3 bases and 5 bases, in that order; junction bases with no gene match: 8. Germline assignment: CDR1 MNHEY and CDR2 SVGAGI. The CDR3 DNA reads as TGTGCCAGCAGTTATTTTCAGGGGGCGCGTGAGACCCAGTACTTC. This sequence encodes CASSYFQGARETQYF.

The rearrangement joins TRBV5-4 to TRBJ1-2; no definite D call. CDR3 length: 14 residues. Germline CDR1 and CDR2: SGHNT and YYREEE (reference sequence). Trimming removed 0 bases from V and 4 bases from J, with 10 bases in between. CDR3 DNA sequence: TGTGCCAGCAGCTTGGACCTATACAGCTATGGCTACACCTTC. The encoded protein is CASSLDLYSYGYTF.

The J gene is TRBJ2-5, the V gene TRBV10-3; maybe TRBD2 (6 bases). The V gene's germline CDR1 is ENHRY and CDR2 SYGVKD. V was trimmed by 4 bases and J by 0 bases, leaving 9 bases between them. CDR3 length: 14 amino acids. CDR3 protein: CAISGLGNQETQYF. In DNA form, the CDR3 reads TGTGCCATCAGTGGACTAGGTAACCAAGAGACCCAGTACTTC.

This clone was detected a few times. This chain joins TRBV30 and TRBJ1-1, with D maybe TRBD1 (5 bases). The V end was cut by 4 bases, the J end by 1 base, with 10 bases between. CDR3 length: 13 amino acids. Germline-derived CDR1 and CDR2 are GTSNPN and SVGIG (reference sequence). Here the CDR3 reads CAWTRQTNTEAFF. The CDR3 region has the DNA TGTGCCTGGACAAGACAGACGAACACTGAAGCTTTCTTT.

The rearrangement links TRBV7-6 to TRBJ2-3; possibly TRBD1 for D (5 bases). This CDR3 spans 14 amino acids. Germline values: CDR1 SGHVS, CDR2 FNYEAQ. Trimming shortened V by 6 bases and J by 2 bases, and 12 bases separated the two germline ends. CDR3 nucleotides: TGTGCCAGCAGGCAGGGTCGACCCACAGATACGCAGTATTTT. This gives the protein CASRQGRPTDTQYF.

The rearrangement links TRBV5-6 to TRBJ1-1; D unresolved. This CDR3 region has 14 residues. Germline lookup yields CDR1 SGHDT and CDR2 YYEEEE. V gave up 0 bases and J gave up 3 bases, with 9 bases separating them. DNA for the CDR3: TGTGCCAGCAGCTTGGCACGGAGGGACACTGAAGCTTTCTTT. Amino acids: CASSLARRDTEAFF.

V is TRBV25-1 and J is TRBJ2-7, with D possibly being TRBD2 (6 bases). Trimming stripped 7 bases from V and 0 bases from J, with 13 bases between. The CDR3 has 14 residues. The germline V gene encodes CDR1 MGHDK and CDR2 SYGVNS. The CDR3 DNA sequence: TGTGCCAGCATCACGTACGGGGGCTCCTACGAGCAGTACTTC. This gives the protein CASITYGGSYEQYF.